The text below deals with one T cell receptor (beta chain). What antigen it recognizes has not been identified. HCMV-specific IgG was detected in serum with a commercial ELISA kit to determine HCMV serostatus. Peripheral blood mononuclear cells were isolated from blood by Ficoll density gradient centrifugation. TCRdb names Illumina HiSeq 2000 as the instrument used. 5'RACE template switching, by which a universal primer site and unique molecular identifiers were added, was used to make TCR beta cDNA libraries. cDNA synthesis was primed from the TCR beta constant segment and was followed by two successive PCR amplification steps. In the original analysis: MIGEC was used to demultiplex reads and group reads by UMI, and MiTCR was used to assemble and quantify clonotypes. Only TCR cDNA sequences supported by at least two reads were kept to exclude erroneous sequences. The tcR package was used for downstream repertoire analysis, and clonotypes were matched across fractions by CDR3 nucleotide sequence plus V segment. VDJmatch was used to annotate antigen specificity against VDJdb, with one amino acid substitution in CDR3 allowed. TCRdb reprocessed the reads, and each CDR3 protein sequence is entered once, without DNA. TCRdb assigned the V and J calls; the authors' analysis was not used. This sample's listing comprises 350,000 to 450,000 distinct CDR3 sequences. Roughly 5.5% of the sample is taken by the ten largest.

This entry belongs to a study of T cells expressing NK-cell markers (TCRdb year 2020). The study in broad terms: In sorted CD3+CD56+NKG2C+, CD3+CD56+NKG2C- and CD3+CD56-NKG2C+ T-cell subsets from several donors, TCR beta-chain repertoires were profiled. Among the eight sequenced donors, seven were HCMV-seropositive and one was HCMV-seronegative. Randomly selected healthy volunteers, three men and five women, were used as the eight sequenced donors. Libraries were sequenced as 2 x 150 bp reads on Illumina HiSeq 2000/2500, MiSeq or NextSeq. Summary of the overall study and its limitations: Those dominant clonotypes were again the most abundant among CD3+CD56-NKG2C+ cells in a handful of donors, at roughly 28.3-60.1%. Whether the expanded NKG2C-expressing T cell clones were specific for HCMV antigens remained unclear. In roughly 6 donors, the dominant CD3+CD56+NKG2C+ clonotypes were among the top 10 CD8+ clonotypes and accounted for about 1.0-7.5% of CD8+ T cells.

The CDR3 spans 14 residues, from the cysteine through the phenylalanine. No DNA is recorded. Based on the germline V gene (reference sequence), the CDR1 and CDR2 sequences are SEHNR and FQNEAQ. The chain uses TRBV7-9 and TRBJ2-3; the D gene TCRdb calls, TRBD1, cannot be checked with no DNA. The source is a man aged 18-70 years in good health. Specimen: blood T cells: a sorted CD56 or NKG2C T cell subset, CD4+ or CD8+ T cells, or bulk PBMC T cells (not recorded which). The CDR3 region has the sequence CASSPGYSTDTQYF.